A single sample gave rise to the 19 T cell receptor beta chains below, sequenced in a study of regulatory T cells in long-lasting Graves disease. As to time point: newly diagnosed GD, antithyroid drugs for less than 3 months. From RNA extracted from PBMCs, the TCR library was made. For TCR beta, libraries came from iRepertoire HTBI primers and Arm-PCR of CDR3 regions. In TCRdb, the multiplex PCR reads were re-called with MiXCR into one record per CDR3 protein. The sample includes approximately 400,000 distinct CDR3 sequences, about 15% of them seen just once. The same sample was also used in a study of T cells in Graves' hyperthyroidism and ophthalmopathy.

Sequencing was performed on peripheral blood mononuclear cells (PBMCs), taken at new diagnosis, from a patient treated with antithyroid drugs. All receptors derive from a woman between 35 and 50 years old with Graves disease.

The J gene is TRBJ1-5, the V gene TRBV5-1; D is unclear. V lost 4 bases, J lost 0 bases, and 11 bases lay in between. The CDR3 length is 15 residues. The germline gives CDR1 SGHRS, CDR2 YFSETQ. CDR3 nucleotide sequence: TGCGCCAGCAGCCCGCAACCAGGTAGCAATCAGCCCCAGCATTTT. Translating it yields CASSPQPGSNQPQHF.

The gene calls are TRBV6-5 and TRBJ1-1, with 8 bases matching TRBD1. The germline V gene encodes CDR1 MNHEY and CDR2 SVGAGI. V lost 2 bases to trimming and J lost 0 bases; unmatched junction nucleotides: 5. The CDR3 sequence is 16 residues long. CDR3: CASSYRYRGMNTEAFF. The CDR3, as DNA: TGTGCCAGCAGTTACCGCTACAGGGGGATGAACACTGAAGCTTTCTTT.

Concerning this clonotype: One junction end disagrees with the germline gene, perhaps due to a read error. The chain carries TRBV10-2 and TRBJ2-7; TRBD2 matches at 12 bases. Germline assignment: CDR1 WSHSY and CDR2 SAAADI. The CDR3 consists of 15 residues. DNA for the CDR3: TGCGCCAGCAGTGAGGGACTAGCGGGGTCCTACGGGCAGTACTTC. Encoded protein: CASSEGLAGSYGQYF.

Many counts were recorded for this clonotype. This sequence joins TRBV18 and TRBJ2-5; 9 bases are shared with TRBD1. Germline V gene data show CDR1 as KGHSH and CDR2 as LQKENI. V lost 8 bases to trimming and J lost 1 base; unmatched junction nucleotides: 11. There are 16 residues in the CDR3. The CDR3 DNA reads as TGTGCCAGCACTGCTTTCGGACAGGGGTCCCAAGAGACCCAGTACTTC. As protein: CASTAFGQGSQETQYF.

This clonotype was observed at least ten times. The junction shows a germline mismatch at one end, possibly a read error. The V gene is TRBV2, the J gene TRBJ2-2; TRBD1 aligns across 7 bases. The CDR3 is made up of 14 amino acids. Germline assignment: CDR1 SNHLY and CDR2 FYNNEI. The CDR3 region has the DNA TGTGCCAGCAGAGGGGACAGAAACACCGGGGAGCTATTTTTT. Amino acid sequence: CASRGDRNTGELFF. Filled out from reference TRBV2 and TRBJ2-2, the complete variable domain reads EPEVTQTPSHQVTQMGQEVILRCVPISNHLYFYWYRQILGQKVEFLVSFYNNEISEKSEIFDDQFSVERPDGSNFTLKIRSTKLEDSAMYFCASRGDRNTGELFFGEGSRLTVL.

This clonotype occurred many times. This chain joins TRBV4-3 and TRBJ1-2; the D gene is possibly TRBD1 (5 bases). The CDR3 covers 15 residues. CDR1 LGHNA and CDR2 YSLEER come from the germline V gene. Trimming removed 3 bases at V and 5 bases at J, with 16 bases between. CDR3 sequence reads: CASSHEVRTPYGYTF. The CDR3 nucleotides are TGCGCCAGCAGCCACGAAGTAAGGACACCATATGGCTACACCTTC.

At least ten counts were recorded for this clonotype. The chain employs TRBV5-1 and TRBJ2-3; D ambiguous. The V end was cut by 0 bases, the J end by 0 bases, with 14 bases between. CDR1 SGHRS and CDR2 YFSETQ come from the germline V gene. The CDR3 contains 17 residues. Here the CDR3 reads CASSLGASAPSTDTQYF. The CDR3 coding sequence is TGCGCCAGCAGCTTGGGCGCGTCAGCTCCTAGCACAGATACGCAGTATTTT. Looking up the rest from reference TRBV5-1 and TRBJ2-3 gives the full variable domain: KAGVTQTPRYLIKTRGQQVTLSCSPISGHRSVSWYQQTPGQGLQFLFEYFSETQRNKGNFPGRFSGRQFSNSRSEMNVSTLELGDSALYLCASSLGASAPSTDTQYFGPGTRLTVL.

A remark on this clonotype: A far more abundant clone sits one base away, making this likely a read error. This chain links TRBV6-2 or TRBV6-3 with TRBJ1-5; possibly TRBD1 for D (6 bases). The germline V gene encodes CDR1 MNHEY and CDR2 SVGEGT. There are 15 residues in the CDR3. The CDR3 DNA follows: TGTGCCAGCAGTCTACAGGGATTGAGCAATCAGCCCCATCATTTT. Its protein product is CASSLQGLSNQPHHF.

The rearrangement joins TRBV27 to TRBJ2-1; 9 bases align to TRBD2. V lost 5 bases to trimming and J lost 7 bases; unmatched junction nucleotides: 6. This CDR3 region has 14 residues. Germline V gives CDR1 MNHEY, CDR2 SMNVEV (reference sequence). The CDR3 sequence: CASSPGLAWNEQFF. CDR3 in DNA: TGTGCCAGCAGTCCTGGACTAGCGTGGAATGAGCAGTTCTTC.

This clonotype was detected many times. This sequence joins TRBV2 and TRBJ2-5, with 15 nucleotides matching TRBD2. Germline loops: CDR1 SNHLY, CDR2 FYNNEI. This CDR3 region has 15 residues. V was clipped by 4 bases and J by 4 bases; unmatched bases: 1. The CDR3 reads CASSGGLAGGETQYF. The CDR3 DNA is TGTGCCAGCAGTGGGGGACTAGCGGGAGGAGAGACCCAGTACTTC.

Only a few counts were recorded for this clonotype. The junction shows a germline mismatch at one end, possibly a read error. V is TRBV5-5 and J is TRBJ1-5; D is perhaps TRBD1 (6 bases). The CDR3 totals 16 residues. Germline V CDR1 and CDR2: SGHKS, YYEKEE (reference sequence). The CDR3 is CASGLGGGGGNQPQHF. CDR3 coding DNA: TGTGCCAGCGGCTTGGGGGGGGGCGGCGGCAATCAGCCCCAGCATTTT.

This clonotype was seen ten or more times. The V and J genes are TRBV2 and TRBJ1-6; D unclear. Germline CDR1 is SNHLY and CDR2 is FYNNEI. V was cut by 9 bases and J by 0 bases, with 15 bases left in between. The CDR3 extends over 16 amino acids. The CDR3 sequence: CASRTPASSYNSPLHF. The DNA for the CDR3 is TGTGCCAGTAGAACCCCCGCGAGCTCCTATAATTCACCCCTCCACTTT.

The chain uses TRBV9 and TRBJ1-5; D not certain. The CDR3 is 14 amino acids. CDR1 SGDLS and CDR2 YYNGEE come from the germline V gene. Trimming shortened V by 1 base and J by 3 bases, and 8 bases separated the two germline ends. The CDR3 sequence: CASSVQATNQPQHF. DNA for the CDR3: TGTGCCAGCAGCGTACAGGCAACCAATCAGCCCCAGCATTTT.

This clonotype was seen more than once but under ten times. This chain joins TRBV5-4 and TRBJ2-7, with 7 bases lining up with TRBD2. Germline loops: CDR1 SGHNT, CDR2 YYREEE (reference sequence). CDR3 size: 15 residues. V lost 4 bases and J lost 6; bases outside the gene matches: 13. The CDR3 nucleotides read TGTGCCAGCAGCGTTCTTGTAGCGGGCGTTGCCGAGCAGTACTTC. It codes for CASSVLVAGVAEQYF.

The chain joins TRBV12-3 or TRBV12-4 to TRBJ2-5, with 11 positions matching TRBD1. V lost 5 bases and J lost 5; bases outside the gene matches: 10. CDR3 size: 16 residues. CDR3 nucleotides: TGTGCCAGCAGTATCGCTTCCGGGACAGGGGGGGAGACCCAGTACTTC. Its protein is CASSIASGTGGETQYF.

The rearrangement links TRBV18 to TRBJ1-1, with no clear D. The CDR3 covers 16 residues. V lost 4 bases, J lost 1 base, and 16 bases lay in between. CDR1 and CDR2 from the germline V gene are KGHSH and LQKENI. CDR3 DNA sequence: TGTGCCAGCTCACTTGGTTTGACAACAACGAACACTGAAGCTTTCTTT. Amino acids: CASSLGLTTTNTEAFF.

Turning to this clonotype: Given a far larger clone just one base away, this is likely a sequencing read error. V and J are TRBV28 and TRBJ2-5; 12 positions agree with TRBD2. The CDR3 totals 19 residues. The V segment lost 6 bases and the J segment 11 bases; nucleotides outside the gene matches: 25. CDR1 is MDHEN and CDR2 is SYDVKM in the germline V gene. The CDR3 here is CASSSPGLAGSSSYNEQYF. The CDR3, as DNA: TGTGCCAGCAGCTCCCCTGGACTAGCGGGATCGAGCTCCTACAATGAGCAGTACTTC.

This chain joins TRBV11-2 and TRBJ1-6; 7 bases fit TRBD1. CDR1 is SGHAT and CDR2 is FQNNGV in the germline V gene. Trimming took 5 bases from V and 9 from J; bases not matched to a gene: 13. This CDR3 has 16 amino acids. The CDR3 DNA is TGTGCCAGCAGCCGGGACAGTATGGCCGTCGGTTCACCCCTCCACTTT. Amino acid sequence: CASSRDSMAVGSPLHF.

This clonotype was counted ten times or more. The rearrangement joins TRBV12-3 or TRBV12-4 to TRBJ1-1; maybe TRBD1 (5 bases). Trimming took off 5 bases at V and 4 bases at J, with 20 bases between the two ends. The CDR3 is made up of 16 amino acids. As DNA, the CDR3 is TGTGCCAGCAGTCCGCTGAGGAGAACGGGGGGCACTGAAGCTTTCTTT. It specifies CASSPLRRTGGTEAFF.